The 3 T cell receptor beta chains below all came from one sample that was sequenced in a study of CD4 T cells in relation to SARS-CoV-2 and coronaviruses. Unexposed donor CD4+ T cells date from 2011-2018, before the COVID-19 pandemic. Only in-frame clones appear in the TCRdb table, and some are missing; sequencing was by immunoSEQ multiplex PCR. The sample yields approximately 70,000 clones, 85% to 95% seen once. Sequenced input: naive CD4+ T cells from PBMCs. Subset: naive CD4+ T cells isolated by negative enrichment. The source is a human donor in good health.

The rearrangement uses TRBV18 and TRBJ1-4; D is unclear. Germline lookup yields CDR1 KGHSH and CDR2 LQKENI. CDR3 length: 15 residues. V lost 5 bases to trimming and J lost 0 bases, with 10 bases between them. CDR3 nucleotides: TGTGCCAGCTCAGCGCAGACCACAACTAATGAAAAACTGTTTTTT. Amino acids: CASSAQTTTNEKLFF.

Only one count was recorded for this clone. This sequence joins TRBV24-1 and TRBJ2-6; D not resolved. Germline V CDR1 and CDR2: KGHDR, SFDVKD. CDR3 length: 16 amino acids. With 3 bases removed from V and 0 bases from J, the gap between germline ends came to 8 bases. CDR3 nucleotides: TGTGCCACCAGTGATACCGTGAGCTCTGGGGCCAACGTCCTGACTTTC. Protein product: CATSDTVSSGANVLTF.

This sequence joins TRBV27 and TRBJ1-2; 7 bases are shared with TRBD1. The CDR3 has 14 residues. Germline CDR1 MNHEY, CDR2 SMNVEV (reference sequence). The junction had 3 bases not matched to a gene; V was cut back by 3 bases and J by 2 bases. The CDR3 DNA follows: TGTGCCAGCAGTTTCGACAGGGAGAACTATGGCTACACCTTC. Translation gives CASSFDRENYGYTF.